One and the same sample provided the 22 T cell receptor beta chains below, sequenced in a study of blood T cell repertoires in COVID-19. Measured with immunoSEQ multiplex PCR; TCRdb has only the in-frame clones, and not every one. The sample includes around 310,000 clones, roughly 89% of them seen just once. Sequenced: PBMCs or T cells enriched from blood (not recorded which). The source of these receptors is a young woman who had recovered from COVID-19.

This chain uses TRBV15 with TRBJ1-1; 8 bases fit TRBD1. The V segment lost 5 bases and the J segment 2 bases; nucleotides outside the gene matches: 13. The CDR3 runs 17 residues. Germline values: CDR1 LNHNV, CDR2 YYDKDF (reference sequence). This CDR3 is CATSSRQGRTFNTEAFF. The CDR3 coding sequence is TGTGCCACCAGCTCCCGACAGGGGAGGACTTTTAACACTGAAGCTTTCTTT.

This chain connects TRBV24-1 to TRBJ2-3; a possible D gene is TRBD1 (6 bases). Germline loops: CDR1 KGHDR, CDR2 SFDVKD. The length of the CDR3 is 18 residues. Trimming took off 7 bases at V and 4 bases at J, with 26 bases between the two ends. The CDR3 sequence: CATRPGVTHRDGPDTQYF. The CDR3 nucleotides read TGTGCCACCAGGCCGGGCGTGACCCACAGGGATGGGCCAGATACGCAGTATTTT.

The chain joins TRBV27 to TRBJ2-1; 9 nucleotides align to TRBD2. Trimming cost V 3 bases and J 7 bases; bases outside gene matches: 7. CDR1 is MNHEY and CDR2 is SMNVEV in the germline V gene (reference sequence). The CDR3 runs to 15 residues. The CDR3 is CASSFGGGARNEQFF. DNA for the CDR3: TGTGCCAGCAGTTTTGGCGGGGGGGCGCGGAATGAGCAGTTCTTC.

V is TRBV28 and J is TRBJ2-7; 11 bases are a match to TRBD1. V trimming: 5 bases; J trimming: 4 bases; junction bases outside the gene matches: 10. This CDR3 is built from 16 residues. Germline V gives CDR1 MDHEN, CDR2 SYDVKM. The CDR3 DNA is TGTGCCAGCAGTACCCTGGGACAGGGGGTAGGTTACGAGCAGTACTTC. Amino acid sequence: CASSTLGQGVGYEQYF.

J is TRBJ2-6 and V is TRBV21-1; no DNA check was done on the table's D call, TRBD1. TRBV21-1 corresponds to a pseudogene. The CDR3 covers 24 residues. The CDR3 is CASSKEILFPPTGLGVSGANVLTF. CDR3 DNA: TGTGCCAGCAGCAAAGAGATTCTTTTCCCCCCGACAGGCCTCGGCGTGAGCGGGGCCAACGTCCTGACTTTC.

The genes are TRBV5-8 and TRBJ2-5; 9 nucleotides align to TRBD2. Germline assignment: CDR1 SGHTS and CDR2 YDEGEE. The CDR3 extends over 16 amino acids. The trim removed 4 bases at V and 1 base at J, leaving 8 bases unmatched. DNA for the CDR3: TGTGCCAGCAGCGCGGCACTAGCGGGCGGCCAAGAGACCCAGTACTTC. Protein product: CASSAALAGGQETQYF.

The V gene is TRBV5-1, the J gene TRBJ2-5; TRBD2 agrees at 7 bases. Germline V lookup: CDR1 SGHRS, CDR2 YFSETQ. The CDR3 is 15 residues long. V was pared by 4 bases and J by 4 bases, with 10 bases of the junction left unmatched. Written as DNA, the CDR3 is TGCGCCAGCAGCGATGGACTAGGTATGCGAGAGACCCAGTACTTC. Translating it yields CASSDGLGMRETQYF.

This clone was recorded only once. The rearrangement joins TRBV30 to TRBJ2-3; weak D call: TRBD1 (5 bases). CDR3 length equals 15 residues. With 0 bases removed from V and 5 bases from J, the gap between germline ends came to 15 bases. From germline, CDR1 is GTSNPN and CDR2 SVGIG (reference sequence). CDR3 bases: TGTGCCTGGAGTGTTGGGGCCTTCCTGGTAGATACGCAGTATTTT. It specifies CAWSVGAFLVDTQYF.

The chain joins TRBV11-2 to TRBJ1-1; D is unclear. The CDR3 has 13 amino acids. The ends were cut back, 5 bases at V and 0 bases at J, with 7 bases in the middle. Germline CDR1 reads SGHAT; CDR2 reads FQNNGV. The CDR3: CASSTDVNTEAFF. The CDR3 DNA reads TGTGCCAGCAGCACTGATGTGAACACTGAAGCTTTCTTT.

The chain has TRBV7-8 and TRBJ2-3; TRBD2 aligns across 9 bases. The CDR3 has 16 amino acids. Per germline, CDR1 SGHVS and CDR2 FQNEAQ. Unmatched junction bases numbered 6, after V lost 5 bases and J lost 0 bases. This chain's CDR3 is CASSMQTSGSTDTQYF. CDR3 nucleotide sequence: TGTGCCAGCAGCATGCAGACTAGCGGTAGCACAGATACGCAGTATTTT.

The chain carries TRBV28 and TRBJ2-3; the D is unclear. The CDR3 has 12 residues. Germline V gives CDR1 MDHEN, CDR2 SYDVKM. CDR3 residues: CAVNPSKDTQYF. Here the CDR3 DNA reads TGTGCTGTAAACCCTAGTAAAGATACGCAGTATTTT.

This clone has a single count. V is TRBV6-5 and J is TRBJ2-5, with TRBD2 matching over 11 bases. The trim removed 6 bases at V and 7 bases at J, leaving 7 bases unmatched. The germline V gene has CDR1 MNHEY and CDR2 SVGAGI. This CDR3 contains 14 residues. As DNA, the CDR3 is TGTGCCAGCAGCGTTAGCGGGAGGGCCGGGACCCAGTACTTC. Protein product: CASSVSGRAGTQYF.

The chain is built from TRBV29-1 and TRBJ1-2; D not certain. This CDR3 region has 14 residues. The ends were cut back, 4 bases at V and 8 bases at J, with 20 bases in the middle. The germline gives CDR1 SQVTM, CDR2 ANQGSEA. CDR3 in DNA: TGCAGCGTTGTCCCCCGACTACAGAATTTAGGCTACACCTTC. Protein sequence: CSVVPRLQNLGYTF.

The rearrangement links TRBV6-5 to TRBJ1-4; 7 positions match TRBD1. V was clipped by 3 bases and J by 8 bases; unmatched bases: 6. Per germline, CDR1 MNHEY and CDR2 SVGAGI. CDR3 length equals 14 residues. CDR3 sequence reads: CASSYLRQGEKLFF. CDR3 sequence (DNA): TGTGCCAGCAGTTATTTACGACAGGGCGAAAAACTGTTTTTT.

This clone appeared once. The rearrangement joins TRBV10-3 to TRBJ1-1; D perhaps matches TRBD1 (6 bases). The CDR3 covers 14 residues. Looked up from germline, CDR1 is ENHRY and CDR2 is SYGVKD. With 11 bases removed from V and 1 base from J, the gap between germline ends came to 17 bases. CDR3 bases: TGTGCCGCGACGAACAGGGTTACGAACACTGAAGCTTTCTTT. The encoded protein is CAATNRVTNTEAFF.

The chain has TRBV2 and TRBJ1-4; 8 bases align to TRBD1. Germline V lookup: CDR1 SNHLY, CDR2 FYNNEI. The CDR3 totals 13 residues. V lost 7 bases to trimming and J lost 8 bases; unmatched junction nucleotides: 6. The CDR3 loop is CASNTGGSEKLFF. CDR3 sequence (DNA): TGTGCCAGCAATACAGGGGGTTCCGAAAAACTGTTTTTT.

The CDR3 is CASSLETDYNSPLHF. CDR3 bases: TGTGCCAGCAGTTTAGAGACAGACTATAATTCACCCCTCCACTTT. The J gene is TRBJ1-6, the V gene TRBV28; tentatively, D is TRBD1 (5 bases). CDR1 and CDR2 (germline): MDHEN, SYDVKM. The CDR3 contains 15 residues. Trimming stripped 2 bases from V and 3 bases from J, with 8 bases between.

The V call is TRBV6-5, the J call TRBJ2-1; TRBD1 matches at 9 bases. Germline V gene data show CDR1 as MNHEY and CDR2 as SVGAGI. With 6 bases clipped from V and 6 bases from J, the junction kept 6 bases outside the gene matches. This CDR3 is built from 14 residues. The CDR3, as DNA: TGTGCCAGCAGCCGGACAGGGGAGGTCAATGAGCAGTTCTTC. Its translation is CASSRTGEVNEQFF.

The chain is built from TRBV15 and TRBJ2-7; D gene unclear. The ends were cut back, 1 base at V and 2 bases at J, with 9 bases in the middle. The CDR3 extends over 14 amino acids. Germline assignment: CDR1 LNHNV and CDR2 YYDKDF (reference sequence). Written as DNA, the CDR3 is TGTGCCACCAGCAGAGCGGCGGCAGCCTACGAGCAGTACTTC. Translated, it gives CATSRAAAAYEQYF.

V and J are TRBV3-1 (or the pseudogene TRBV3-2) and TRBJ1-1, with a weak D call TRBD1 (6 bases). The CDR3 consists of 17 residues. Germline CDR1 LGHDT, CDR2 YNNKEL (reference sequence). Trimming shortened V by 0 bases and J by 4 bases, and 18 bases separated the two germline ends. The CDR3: CASSQESWVGGGTEAFF. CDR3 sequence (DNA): TGTGCCAGCAGCCAAGAAAGTTGGGTAGGGGGGGGCACTGAAGCTTTCTTT.

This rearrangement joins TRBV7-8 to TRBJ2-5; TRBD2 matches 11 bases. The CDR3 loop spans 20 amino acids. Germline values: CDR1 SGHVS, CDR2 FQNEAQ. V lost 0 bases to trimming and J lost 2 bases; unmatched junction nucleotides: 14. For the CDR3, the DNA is TGTGCCAGCAGCTTAGCAGGGAGGGGACTAGCGGACCCAAGGCAAGAGACCCAGTACTTC. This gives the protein CASSLAGRGLADPRQETQYF.

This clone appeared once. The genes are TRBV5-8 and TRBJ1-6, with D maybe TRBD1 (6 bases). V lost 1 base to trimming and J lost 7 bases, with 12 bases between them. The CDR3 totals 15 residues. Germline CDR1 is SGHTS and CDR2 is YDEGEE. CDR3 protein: CASSLWAGVNSPLHF. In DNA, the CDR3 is TGTGCCAGCAGCTTGTGGGCAGGGGTAAATTCACCCCTCCACTTT.